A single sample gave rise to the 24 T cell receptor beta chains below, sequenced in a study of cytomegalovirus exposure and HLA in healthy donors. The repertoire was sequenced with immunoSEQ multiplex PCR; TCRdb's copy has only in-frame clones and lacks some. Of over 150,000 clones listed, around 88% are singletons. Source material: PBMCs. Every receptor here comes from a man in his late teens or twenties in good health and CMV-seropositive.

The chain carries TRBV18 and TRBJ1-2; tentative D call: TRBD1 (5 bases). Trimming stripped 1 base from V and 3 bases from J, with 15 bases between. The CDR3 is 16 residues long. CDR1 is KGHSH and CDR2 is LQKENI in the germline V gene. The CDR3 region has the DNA TGTGCCAGCTCACCACGCGGGGGTGGTTCGGACTATGGCTACACCTTC. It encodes CASSPRGGGSDYGYTF.

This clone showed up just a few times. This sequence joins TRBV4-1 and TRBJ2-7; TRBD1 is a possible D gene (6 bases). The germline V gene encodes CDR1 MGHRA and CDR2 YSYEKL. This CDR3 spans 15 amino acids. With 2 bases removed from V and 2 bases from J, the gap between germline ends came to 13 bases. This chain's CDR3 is CASSQPQQGTYEQYF. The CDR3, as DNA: TGCGCCAGCAGCCAACCCCAACAGGGAACCTACGAGCAGTACTTC.

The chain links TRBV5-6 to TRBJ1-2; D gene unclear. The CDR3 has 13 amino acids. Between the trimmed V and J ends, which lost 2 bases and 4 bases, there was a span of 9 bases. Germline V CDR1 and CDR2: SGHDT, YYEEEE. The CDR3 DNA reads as TGTGCCAGCAGCTTAGGCTCTAGCTATGGCTACACCTTC. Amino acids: CASSLGSSYGYTF.

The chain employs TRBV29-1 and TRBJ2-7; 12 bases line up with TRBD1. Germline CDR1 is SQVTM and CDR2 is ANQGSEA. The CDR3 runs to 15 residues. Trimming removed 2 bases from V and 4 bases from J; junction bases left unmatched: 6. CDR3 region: CSVERGQGASYEQYF. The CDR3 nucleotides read TGCAGCGTTGAACGGGGACAGGGGGCTAGTTACGAGCAGTACTTC.

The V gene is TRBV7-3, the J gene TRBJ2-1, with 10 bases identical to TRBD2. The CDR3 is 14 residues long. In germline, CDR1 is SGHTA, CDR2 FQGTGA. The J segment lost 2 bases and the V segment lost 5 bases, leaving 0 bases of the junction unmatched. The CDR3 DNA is TGTGCCAGCAGCAGCGGGGGGGCCTACAATGAGCAGTTCTTC. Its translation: CASSSGGAYNEQFF.

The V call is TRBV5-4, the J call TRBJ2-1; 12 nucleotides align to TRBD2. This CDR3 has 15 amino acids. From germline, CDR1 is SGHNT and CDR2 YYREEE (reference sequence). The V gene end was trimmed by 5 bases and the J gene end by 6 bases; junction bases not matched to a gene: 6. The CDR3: CASRPTSGGSNEQFF. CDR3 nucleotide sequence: TGTGCCAGCAGACCCACTAGCGGGGGGAGCAATGAGCAGTTCTTC.

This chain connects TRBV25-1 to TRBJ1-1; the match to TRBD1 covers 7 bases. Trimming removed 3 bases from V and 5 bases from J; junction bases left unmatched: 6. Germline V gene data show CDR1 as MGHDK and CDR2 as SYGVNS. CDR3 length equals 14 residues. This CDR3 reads CASSEVRGRTEAFF. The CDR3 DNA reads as TGTGCCAGCAGTGAGGTGAGGGGGCGAACTGAAGCTTTCTTT.

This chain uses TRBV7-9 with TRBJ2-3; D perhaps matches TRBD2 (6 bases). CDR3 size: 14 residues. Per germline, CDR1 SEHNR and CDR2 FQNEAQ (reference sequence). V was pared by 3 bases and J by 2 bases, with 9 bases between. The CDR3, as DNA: TGTGCCAGCAGCTTCGTAGCGGCCACAGATACGCAGTATTTT. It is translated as CASSFVAATDTQYF.

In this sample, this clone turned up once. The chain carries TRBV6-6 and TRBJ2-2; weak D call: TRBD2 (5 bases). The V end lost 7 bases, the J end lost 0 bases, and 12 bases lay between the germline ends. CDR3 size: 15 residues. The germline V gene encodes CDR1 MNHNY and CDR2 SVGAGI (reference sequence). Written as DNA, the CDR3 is TGTGCCAGCACCCCGCCGGGGTCGAACACCGGGGAGCTGTTTTTT. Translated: CASTPPGSNTGELFF.

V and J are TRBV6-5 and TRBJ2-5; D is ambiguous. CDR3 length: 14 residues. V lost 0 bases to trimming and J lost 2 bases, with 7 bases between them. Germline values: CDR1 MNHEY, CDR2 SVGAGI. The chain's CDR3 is CASSYSALQETQYF. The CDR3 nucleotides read TGTGCCAGCAGTTACTCGGCATTACAAGAGACCCAGTACTTC.

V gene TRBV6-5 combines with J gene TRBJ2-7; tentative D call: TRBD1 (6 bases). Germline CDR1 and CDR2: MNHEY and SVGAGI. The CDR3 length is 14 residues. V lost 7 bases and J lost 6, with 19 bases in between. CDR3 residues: CASTQGTGRAEQYF. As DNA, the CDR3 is TGTGCCAGCACCCAAGGAACAGGGCGGGCCGAGCAGTACTTC.

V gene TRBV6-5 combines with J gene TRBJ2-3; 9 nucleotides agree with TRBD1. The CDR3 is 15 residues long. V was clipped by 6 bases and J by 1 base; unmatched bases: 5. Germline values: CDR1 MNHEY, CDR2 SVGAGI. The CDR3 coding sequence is TGTGCCAGCAGAAGACAGGGGGTTGGCACAGATACGCAGTATTTT. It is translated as CASRRQGVGTDTQYF.

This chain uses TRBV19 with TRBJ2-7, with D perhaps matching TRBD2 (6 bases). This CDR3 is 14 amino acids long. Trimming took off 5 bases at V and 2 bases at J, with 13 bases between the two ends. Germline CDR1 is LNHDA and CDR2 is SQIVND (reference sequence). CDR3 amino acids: CASSLRDSTYEQYF. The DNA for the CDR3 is TGTGCCAGTAGTCTCCGGGACTCTACCTACGAGCAGTACTTC.

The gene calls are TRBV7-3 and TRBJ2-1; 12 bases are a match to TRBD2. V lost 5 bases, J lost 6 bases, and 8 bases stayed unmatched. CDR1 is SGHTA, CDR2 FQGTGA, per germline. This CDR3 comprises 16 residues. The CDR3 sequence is CASSPSPGLAGNEQFF. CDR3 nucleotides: TGTGCCAGCAGCCCCTCCCCGGGACTAGCGGGCAATGAGCAGTTCTTC.

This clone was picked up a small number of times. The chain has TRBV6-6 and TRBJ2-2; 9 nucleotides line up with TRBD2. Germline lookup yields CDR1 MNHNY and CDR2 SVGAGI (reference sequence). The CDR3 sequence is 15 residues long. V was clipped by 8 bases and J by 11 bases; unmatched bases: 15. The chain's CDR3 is CASLRAGGGGGELFF. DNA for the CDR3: TGTGCCAGCCTCCGGGCGGGAGGGGGAGGTGGAGAGCTGTTTTTT.

The CDR3: CASSPTVTGDTQYF. CDR3 bases: TGTGCCAGCAGCCCCACTGTAACCGGAGATACGCAGTATTTT. This chain joins TRBV27 and TRBJ2-3; D call uncertain. The V and J ends lost 6 bases and 5 bases respectively, with 15 bases between them. Germline lookup yields CDR1 MNHEY and CDR2 SMNVEV (reference sequence). This CDR3 is built from 14 residues.

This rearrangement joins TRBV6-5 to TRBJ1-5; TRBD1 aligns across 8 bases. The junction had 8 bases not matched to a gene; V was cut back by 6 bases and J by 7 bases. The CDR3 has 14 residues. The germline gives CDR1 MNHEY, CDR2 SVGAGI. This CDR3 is CASRSGQGLQPQHF. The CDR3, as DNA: TGTGCCAGCAGATCCGGACAGGGATTACAGCCCCAGCATTTT.

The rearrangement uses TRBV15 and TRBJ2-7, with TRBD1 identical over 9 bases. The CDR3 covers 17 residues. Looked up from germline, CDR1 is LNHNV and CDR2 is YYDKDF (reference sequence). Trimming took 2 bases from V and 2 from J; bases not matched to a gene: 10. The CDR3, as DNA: TGTGCCACCAGCAGACCTGTTGGACAGGGGTCGACCTACGAGCAGTACTTC. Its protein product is CATSRPVGQGSTYEQYF.

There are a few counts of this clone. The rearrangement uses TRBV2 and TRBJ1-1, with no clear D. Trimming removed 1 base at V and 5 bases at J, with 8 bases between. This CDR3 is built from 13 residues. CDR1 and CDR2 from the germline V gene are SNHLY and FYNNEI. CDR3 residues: CASSEEGGTEAFF. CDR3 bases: TGTGCCAGCAGTGAAGAGGGAGGGACTGAAGCTTTCTTT.

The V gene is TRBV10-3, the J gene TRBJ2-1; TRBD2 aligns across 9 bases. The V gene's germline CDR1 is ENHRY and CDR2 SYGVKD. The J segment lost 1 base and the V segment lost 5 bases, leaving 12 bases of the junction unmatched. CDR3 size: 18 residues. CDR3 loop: CAISRGLASRGSYNEQFF. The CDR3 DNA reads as TGTGCCATCAGTCGAGGACTAGCGTCTCGGGGGTCCTACAATGAGCAGTTCTTC.

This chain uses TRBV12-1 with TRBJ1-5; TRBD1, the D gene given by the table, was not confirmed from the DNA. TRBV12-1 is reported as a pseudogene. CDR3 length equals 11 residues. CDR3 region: CASSGPQPQHF. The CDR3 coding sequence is TGTGCCAGCAGCGGGCCCCAGCCCCAGCATTTT.

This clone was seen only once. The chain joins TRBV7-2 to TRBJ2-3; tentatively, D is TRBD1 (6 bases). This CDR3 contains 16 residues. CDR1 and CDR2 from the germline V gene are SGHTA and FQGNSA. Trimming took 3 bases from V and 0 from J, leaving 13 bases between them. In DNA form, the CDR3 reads TGTGCCAGCAGCTTCAGTTTAGGGGGTAGCACAGATACGCAGTATTTT. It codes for CASSFSLGGSTDTQYF.

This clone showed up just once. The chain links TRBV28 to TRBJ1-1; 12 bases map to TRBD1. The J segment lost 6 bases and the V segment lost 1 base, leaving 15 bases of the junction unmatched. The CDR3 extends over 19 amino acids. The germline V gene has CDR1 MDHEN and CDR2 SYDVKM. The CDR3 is CASSLLGTGGYRRLPEAFF. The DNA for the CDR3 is TGTGCCAGCAGTTTATTGGGGACAGGGGGCTACCGGAGGTTACCTGAAGCTTTCTTT.

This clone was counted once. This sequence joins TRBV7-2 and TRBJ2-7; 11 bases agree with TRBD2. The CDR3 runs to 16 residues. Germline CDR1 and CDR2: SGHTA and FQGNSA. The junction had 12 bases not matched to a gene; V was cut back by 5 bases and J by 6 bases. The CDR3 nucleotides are TGTGCCAGCAGCCCCCGTGCTAGCGGGAGGAGGGGCGAGCAGTACTTC. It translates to CASSPRASGRRGEQYF.